These 30 T cell receptor beta chains came from one sample sequenced in a study of shared clonotypes between healthy human individuals. This table comes from immunoSEQ multiplex PCR, and its TCRdb copy is limited to in-frame clones, with some not included. The table includes 150,000 to 200,000 clones, about 93% detected once. The sequenced material came from naive CD4+ T cells sorted from blood. Subset meaning: CD45RA+ positively selected. Receptors originate from a woman in her 30s in good health.

The rearrangement links TRBV18 to TRBJ2-5; 11 bases are a match to TRBD2. The DNA end lines up better with TRBJ2-7; the J call may be wrong. The CDR3 covers 16 residues. The germline CDR1 and CDR2 sequences are KGHSH and LQKENI. Here the CDR3 reads CASSPPTSGSLYEQYF. The CDR3, as DNA: TGTGCCAGCTCACCCCCAACTAGCGGGAGTTTGTACGAGCAGTACTTC.

The chain links TRBV5-8 to TRBJ2-7; TRBD1 matches at 10 bases. Unmatched junction bases numbered 3, after V lost 2 bases and J lost 4 bases. CDR1 and CDR2 from the germline V gene are SGHTS and YDEGEE. This CDR3 contains 14 residues. CDR3: CASSLPGQGYEQYF. Here the CDR3 DNA reads TGTGCCAGCAGCTTACCGGGACAGGGGTACGAGCAGTACTTC.

The genes are TRBV6-1 and TRBJ2-7; no clear D. CDR3 size: 13 residues. The V gene's germline CDR1 is MNHNS and CDR2 SASEGT. V shed 5 bases and J shed 6 bases, with 14 bases lying between them. The CDR3 here is CASSSGPGSEQYF. For the CDR3, the DNA is TGTGCCAGCAGTTCCGGGCCCGGCTCCGAGCAGTACTTC.

This sequence joins TRBV27 and TRBJ2-7; D not certain. Germline CDR1 reads MNHEY; CDR2 reads SMNVEV (reference sequence). Trimming took 6 bases from V and 2 from J, leaving 11 bases between them. The CDR3 runs to 13 residues. The CDR3 loop is CASSRSGTYEQYF. The DNA for the CDR3 is TGTGCCAGCAGCCGTTCCGGAACCTACGAGCAGTACTTC.

The chain joins TRBV9 to TRBJ2-5, with D hard to call. V was trimmed by 3 bases and J by 0 bases, leaving 12 bases between them. The CDR3 is 15 amino acids. Germline values: CDR1 SGDLS, CDR2 YYNGEE. The CDR3 DNA follows: TGTGCCAGCAGCGGTATGCCAGAGTACCAAGAGACCCAGTACTTC. Encoded protein: CASSGMPEYQETQYF.

In this sample, this clone turned up once. The V call is TRBV6-5, the J call TRBJ2-7; D is unclear. Germline V CDR1 and CDR2: MNHEY, SVGAGI. CDR3 length: 11 amino acids. Trimming cost V 5 bases and J 4 bases, with 6 bases left between them. The CDR3 DNA reads TGTGCCAGCAGTGAATTTTACGAGCAGTACTTC. Translation gives CASSEFYEQYF.

CDR3 amino acids: CASSLGLQGYEQYF. The CDR3 nucleotides read TGTGCCAGCAGTTTGGGTTTACAGGGCTACGAGCAGTACTTC. The rearrangement uses TRBV27 and TRBJ2-7; D might be TRBD1 (6 bases). The CDR3 spans 14 residues. CDR1 is MNHEY and CDR2 is SMNVEV in the germline V gene (reference sequence). With 3 bases removed from V and 3 bases from J, the gap between germline ends came to 12 bases.

V usage is TRBV5-1 and J usage is TRBJ2-1; D may be TRBD2 (6 bases). CDR1 is SGHRS and CDR2 is YFSETQ in the germline V gene. The CDR3 runs 14 residues. Trimming took off 0 bases at V and 8 bases at J, with 12 bases between the two ends. The CDR3 region has the DNA TGCGCCAGCAGCTTGGCGGGAGAAGGACATGAGCAGTTCTTC. Its translation: CASSLAGEGHEQFF.

The chain carries TRBV7-9 and TRBJ1-3, with D hard to call. V dropped 1 base and J dropped 3 bases, with 4 bases sitting between them. CDR3 size: 13 residues. Germline CDR1 reads SEHNR; CDR2 reads FQNEAQ (reference sequence). The CDR3 protein is CASSLGNGNTIYF. In DNA, the CDR3 is TGTGCCAGCAGCTTAGGAAATGGAAACACCATATATTTT.

The rearrangement joins TRBV28 to TRBJ1-5; D is uncertain. With 3 bases removed from V and 6 bases from J, the gap between germline ends came to 6 bases. This CDR3 comprises 12 residues. CDR1 and CDR2 (germline): MDHEN, SYDVKM. CDR3 amino acids: CASSFGSQPQHF. Here the CDR3 DNA reads TGTGCCAGCAGTTTTGGTAGTCAGCCCCAGCATTTT.

The gene calls are TRBV5-1 and TRBJ1-4; D is ambiguous. The CDR3 loop spans 15 amino acids. V was cut by 2 bases and J by 3 bases, with 11 bases left in between. The germline V gene encodes CDR1 SGHRS and CDR2 YFSETQ. CDR3 coding DNA: TGCGCCAGCAGCTTCATCGCAGACTCTAATGAAAAACTGTTTTTT. Encoded protein: CASSFIADSNEKLFF. Variable domain in full (rest from reference TRBV5-1 and TRBJ1-4): KAGVTQTPRYLIKTRGQQVTLSCSPISGHRSVSWYQQTPGQGLQFLFEYFSETQRNKGNFPGRFSGRQFSNSRSEMNVSTLELGDSALYLCASSFIADSNEKLFFGSGTQLSVL.

CDR3 protein: CASNWGDTEAFF. CDR3 DNA: TGTGCCAGCAATTGGGGAGACACTGAAGCTTTCTTT. The chain links TRBV28 to TRBJ1-1; D is ambiguous. Deletions cut 7 bases from V and 3 bases from J, with 9 bases between. This CDR3 comprises 12 residues. Germline CDR1 MDHEN, CDR2 SYDVKM.

The J gene is TRBJ1-2, the V gene TRBV7-2; the D is unclear. The V gene's germline CDR1 is SGHTA and CDR2 FQGNSA. With 4 bases removed from V and 2 bases from J, the gap between germline ends came to 11 bases. CDR3 length: 14 residues. DNA of the CDR3: TGTGCCAGCAGCTCCTATGTGTCAAACTATGGCTACACCTTC. This encodes CASSSYVSNYGYTF. Based on the CDR3 plus reference TRBV7-2 and TRBJ1-2, the full variable domain is GAGVSQSPSNKVTEKGKDVELRCDPISGHTALYWYRQSLGQGLEFLIYFQGNSAPDKSGLPSDRFSAERTGGSVSTLTIQRTQQEDSAVYLCASSSYVSNYGYTFGSGTRLTVV.

J is TRBJ2-7 and V is TRBV28, with D maybe TRBD2 (5 bases). The ends were cut back, 6 bases at V and 0 bases at J, with 24 bases in the middle. CDR1 is MDHEN, CDR2 SYDVKM, per germline. The CDR3 extends over 18 amino acids. The CDR3 reads CASRQRTPLARSSYEQYF. CDR3 coding DNA: TGTGCCAGCAGGCAAAGGACTCCCCTAGCCCGAAGCTCCTACGAGCAGTACTTC.

This clone was detected once. This rearrangement joins TRBV6-5 to TRBJ2-5; TRBD1 agrees at 7 bases. Near its end, the DNA agrees better with TRBJ2-7, so the J call may be wrong. The CDR3 consists of 14 residues. The germline V gene has CDR1 MNHEY and CDR2 SVGAGI. DNA of the CDR3: TGTGCCAGCAGACCACAGGGGACCATCTACGAGCAGTACTTC. Encoded protein: CASRPQGTIYEQYF.

This chain uses TRBV18 with TRBJ2-6, with 8 bases aligning to TRBD1. This CDR3 comprises 15 residues. Germline loops: CDR1 KGHSH, CDR2 LQKENI. Trimming at V came to 3 bases and at J to 4 bases, leaving 2 bases not matched to a gene. CDR3 amino acids: CASSPDRAGANVLTF. The CDR3 DNA reads as TGTGCCAGCTCACCGGACAGGGCAGGGGCCAACGTCCTGACTTTC. The full variable domain, its missing parts supplied by reference TRBV18 and TRBJ2-6, is NAGVMQNPRHLVRRRGQEARLRCSPMKGHSHVYWYRQLPEEGLKFMVYLQKENIIDESGMPKERFSAEFPKEGPSILRIQQVVRGDSAAYFCASSPDRAGANVLTFGAGSRLTVL.

The V and J genes are TRBV5-1 and TRBJ2-1; TRBD2 matches 10 bases. V was pared by 4 bases and J by 3 bases, with 16 bases of the junction left unmatched. The CDR3 runs to 19 residues. From germline, CDR1 is SGHRS and CDR2 YFSETQ. The CDR3 here is CASSRQLGQGLAIYNEQFF. CDR3 coding DNA: TGCGCCAGCAGCAGGCAATTGGGCCAGGGACTAGCGATCTACAATGAGCAGTTCTTC.

For the CDR3, the DNA is TGTGCCAGCATCCCGGCGCTGAACACTGAAGCTTTCTTT. This encodes CASIPALNTEAFF. The V call is TRBV28, the J call TRBJ1-1; D unclear. Germline V gene sequence: CDR1 MDHEN, CDR2 SYDVKM. V lost 7 bases to trimming and J lost 0 bases, with 9 bases between them. The CDR3 has 13 amino acids.

The rearrangement uses TRBV7-6 and TRBJ2-7; tentative D call: TRBD2 (7 bases). Looked up from germline, CDR1 is SGHVS and CDR2 is FNYEAQ. This CDR3 is built from 15 residues. V was shortened by 5 bases and J by 6 bases, with 20 bases between the two germline ends. CDR3 DNA: TGTGCCAGCAGCGTGGTGGCGGGGGCTTCAGGCGAGCAGTACTTC. Its translation is CASSVVAGASGEQYF.

The rearrangement links TRBV18 to TRBJ2-5; perhaps TRBD2 as D (7 bases). The CDR3 runs 17 residues. Trimming left V 1 base short and J 5 bases short, with 20 bases between. CDR1 KGHSH and CDR2 LQKENI come from the germline V gene. CDR3 in amino acids: CASSPREVSGGRETQYF. The CDR3 region has the DNA TGTGCCAGCTCACCACGGGAAGTTTCGGGGGGCAGGGAGACCCAGTACTTC.

This chain joins TRBV6-6 and TRBJ2-7; D is perhaps TRBD1 or TRBD2 (5 bases each). The V end was cut by 0 bases, the J end by 2 bases, with 14 bases between. Looked up from germline, CDR1 is MNHNY and CDR2 is SVGAGI (reference sequence). This CDR3 has 16 residues. This chain's CDR3 is CASSYSMVGDPYEQYF. The CDR3 DNA follows: TGTGCCAGCAGTTACTCGATGGTCGGGGACCCCTACGAGCAGTACTTC.

This clone was detected only a few times. The genes are TRBV5-1 and TRBJ1-5; perhaps TRBD1 as D (5 bases). Germline-derived CDR1 and CDR2 are SGHRS and YFSETQ. The CDR3 length is 13 residues. Deletions cut 4 bases from V and 8 bases from J, with 13 bases between. CDR3 amino acids: CASSTQGGEPQHF. In DNA, the CDR3 is TGCGCCAGCAGCACCCAGGGTGGTGAGCCCCAGCATTTT.

This clone was observed once. Within the sample, other DNA sequences also encode this same CDR3. V is TRBV28 and J is TRBJ2-7; no clear D gene. The CDR3 spans 12 residues. The V end was cut by 3 bases, the J end by 4 bases, with 7 bases between. The germline V gene has CDR1 MDHEN and CDR2 SYDVKM. CDR3 DNA: TGTGCCAGCAGTTTGAAAGGATACGAGCAGTACTTC. Its protein is CASSLKGYEQYF.

The CDR3 sequence: CASSRPTQVTYEQYF. CDR3 nucleotide sequence: TGCGCCAGCAGCCGCCCTACTCAGGTAACCTACGAGCAGTACTTC. The gene calls are TRBV4-1 and TRBJ2-7, with no clear D. Germline CDR1 reads MGHRA; CDR2 reads YSYEKL. The CDR3 length is 15 residues. V lost 4 bases and J lost 2, with 15 bases in between.

The rearrangement links TRBV5-5 to TRBJ2-7; D ambiguous. Germline loops: CDR1 SGHKS, CDR2 YYEKEE (reference sequence). The CDR3 consists of 15 residues. V shed 5 bases and J shed 5 bases, with 20 bases lying between them. In DNA form, the CDR3 reads TGTGCCAGCAGTTCTGCTCAACTTGGTCCCAACGAGCAGTACTTC. Amino acid sequence: CASSSAQLGPNEQYF. Full variable domain (rest looked up from reference TRBV5-5 and TRBJ2-7): DAGVTQSPTHLIKTRGQQVTLRCSPISGHKSVSWYQQVLGQGPQFIFQYYEKEERGRGNFPDRFSARQFPNYSSELNVNALLLGDSALYLCASSSAQLGPNEQYFGPGTRLTVT.

The CDR3: CASSKAGPRSYEQYF. In DNA, the CDR3 is TGCGCCAGCAGCAAGGCCGGGCCGCGTTCCTACGAGCAGTACTTC. This chain joins TRBV5-1 and TRBJ2-5, with unresolved D. The J call may be wrong; the DNA end is better matched by TRBJ2-7. Germline V gene sequence: CDR1 SGHRS, CDR2 YFSETQ. CDR3 size: 15 residues.

J is TRBJ2-7 and V is TRBV21-1; the table's TRBD1 call for D was not verified on the DNA. TRBV21-1 is shown as a pseudogene. This CDR3 has 18 amino acids. The CDR3 DNA follows: TGTGCCAGCAGCGCGGAGGGACAGGGGGCCGTTAGTGGTTACGAGCAGTACTTC. Translation gives CASSAEGQGAVSGYEQYF.

The rearrangement uses TRBV5-1 and TRBJ2-3, with no clear D. Germline-derived CDR1 and CDR2 are SGHRS and YFSETQ. There are 14 residues in the CDR3. Trimming removed 2 bases at V and 0 bases at J, with 7 bases between. The DNA for the CDR3 is TGCGCCAGCAGCTTAACCCTTAGCACAGATACGCAGTATTTT. It specifies CASSLTLSTDTQYF.

The chain carries TRBV7-2 and TRBJ2-7; 8 nucleotides align to TRBD1. CDR1 is SGHTA, CDR2 FQGNSA, per germline. The CDR3 is 13 amino acids. Trimming at V came to 2 bases and at J to 7 bases, leaving 4 bases not matched to a gene. The CDR3 coding sequence is TGTGCCAGCAGCTTATGGACAGGGCAAGAGCAGTACTTC. The encoded protein is CASSLWTGQEQYF.

V and J are TRBV28 and TRBJ2-5; TRBD1 matches 8 bases. The DNA end lines up better with TRBJ2-7; the J call may be wrong. Germline lookup yields CDR1 MDHEN and CDR2 SYDVKM. The CDR3 spans 13 residues. The DNA of the CDR3 is TGTGCCAGCAGTTCCGGACAGGGCTACGAGCAGTACTTC. Translated: CASSSGQGYEQYF.